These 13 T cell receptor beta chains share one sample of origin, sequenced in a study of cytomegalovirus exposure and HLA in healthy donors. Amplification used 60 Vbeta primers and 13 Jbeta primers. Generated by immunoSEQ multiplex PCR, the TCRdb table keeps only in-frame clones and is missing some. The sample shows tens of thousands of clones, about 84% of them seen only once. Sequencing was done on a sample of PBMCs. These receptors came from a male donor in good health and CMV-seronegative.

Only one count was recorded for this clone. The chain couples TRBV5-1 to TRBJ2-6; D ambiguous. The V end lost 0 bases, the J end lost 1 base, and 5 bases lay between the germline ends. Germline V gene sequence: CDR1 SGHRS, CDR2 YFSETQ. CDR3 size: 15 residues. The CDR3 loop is CASSLDLSGANVLTF. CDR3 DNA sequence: TGCGCCAGCAGCTTGGATCTATCTGGGGCCAACGTCCTGACTTTC.

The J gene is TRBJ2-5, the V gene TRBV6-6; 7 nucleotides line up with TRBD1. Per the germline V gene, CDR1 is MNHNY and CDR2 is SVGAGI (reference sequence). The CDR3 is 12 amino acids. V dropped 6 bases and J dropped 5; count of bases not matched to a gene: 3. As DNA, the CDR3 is TGTGCCAGCAGGGGGGACAGTGAGACCCAGTACTTC. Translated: CASRGDSETQYF.

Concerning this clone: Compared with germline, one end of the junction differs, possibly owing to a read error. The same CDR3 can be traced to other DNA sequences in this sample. CDR3 sequence (DNA): TGTGCTAGTGGTTTGGTGCGGGGCACTGAAGCTTTTTTT. Translating gives CASGLVRGTEAFF. The chain recombines TRBV12-5 with TRBJ1-1; D may be TRBD1 (5 bases). This CDR3 has 13 residues. Germline V lookup: CDR1 LGHNT, CDR2 FRNRAP.

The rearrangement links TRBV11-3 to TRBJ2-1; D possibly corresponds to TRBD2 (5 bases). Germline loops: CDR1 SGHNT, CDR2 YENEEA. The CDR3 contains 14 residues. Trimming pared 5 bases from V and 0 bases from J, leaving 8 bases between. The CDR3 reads CASSRGSSYNEQFF. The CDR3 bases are TGTGCCAGCAGCCGAGGGAGCTCCTACAATGAGCAGTTCTTC.

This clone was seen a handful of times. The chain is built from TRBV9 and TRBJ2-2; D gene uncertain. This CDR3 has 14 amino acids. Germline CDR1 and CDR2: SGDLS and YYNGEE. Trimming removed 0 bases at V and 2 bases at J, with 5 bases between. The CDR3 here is CASSVATNTGELFF. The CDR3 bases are TGTGCCAGCAGCGTAGCCACTAACACCGGGGAGCTGTTTTTT.

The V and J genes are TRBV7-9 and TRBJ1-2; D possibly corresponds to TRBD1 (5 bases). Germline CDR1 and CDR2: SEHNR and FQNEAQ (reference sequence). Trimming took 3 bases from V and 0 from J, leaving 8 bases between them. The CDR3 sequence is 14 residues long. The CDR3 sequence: CASSLGGSNYGYTF. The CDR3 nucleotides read TGTGCCAGCAGCTTGGGGGGGTCTAACTATGGCTACACCTTC.

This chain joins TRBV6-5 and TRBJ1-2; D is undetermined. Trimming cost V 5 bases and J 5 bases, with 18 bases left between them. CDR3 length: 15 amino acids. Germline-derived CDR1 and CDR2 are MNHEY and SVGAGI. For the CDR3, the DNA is TGTGCCAGCAGTACCCTGGAAAGGCGGCCTTATGGCTACACCTTC. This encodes CASSTLERRPYGYTF.

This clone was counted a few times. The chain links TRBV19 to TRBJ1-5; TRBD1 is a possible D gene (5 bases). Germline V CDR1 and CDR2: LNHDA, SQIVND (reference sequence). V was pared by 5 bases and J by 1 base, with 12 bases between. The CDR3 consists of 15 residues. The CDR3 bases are TGTGCCAGTAGTCTTCCCAGGGCGAGCAATCAGCCCCAGCATTTT. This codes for CASSLPRASNQPQHF. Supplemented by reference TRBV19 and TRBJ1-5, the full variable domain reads DGGITQSPKYLFRKEGQNVTLSCEQNLNHDAMYWYRQDPGQGLRLIYYSQIVNDFQKGDIAEGYSVSREKKESFPLTVTSAQKNPTAFYLCASSLPRASNQPQHFGDGTRLSIL.

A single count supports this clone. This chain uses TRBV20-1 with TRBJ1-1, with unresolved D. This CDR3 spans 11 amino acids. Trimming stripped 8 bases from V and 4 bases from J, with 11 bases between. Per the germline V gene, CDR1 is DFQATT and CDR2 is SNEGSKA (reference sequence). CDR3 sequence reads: CSPKSGTEAFF. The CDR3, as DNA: TGCAGTCCTAAGTCGGGCACTGAAGCTTTCTTT.

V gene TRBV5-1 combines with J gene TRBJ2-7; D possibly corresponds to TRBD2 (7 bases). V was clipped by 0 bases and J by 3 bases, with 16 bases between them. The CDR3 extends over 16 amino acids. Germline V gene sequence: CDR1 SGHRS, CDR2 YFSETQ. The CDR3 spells CASSLAAGASSYEQYF. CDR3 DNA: TGCGCCAGCAGCTTGGCCGCGGGGGCGTCTAGCTACGAGCAGTACTTC.

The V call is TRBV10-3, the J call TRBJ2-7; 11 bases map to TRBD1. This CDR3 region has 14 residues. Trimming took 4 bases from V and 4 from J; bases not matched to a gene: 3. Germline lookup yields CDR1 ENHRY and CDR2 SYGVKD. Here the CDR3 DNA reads TGTGCCATCAGTGGGGACAGGGGGAGATACGAGCAGTACTTC. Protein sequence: CAISGDRGRYEQYF.

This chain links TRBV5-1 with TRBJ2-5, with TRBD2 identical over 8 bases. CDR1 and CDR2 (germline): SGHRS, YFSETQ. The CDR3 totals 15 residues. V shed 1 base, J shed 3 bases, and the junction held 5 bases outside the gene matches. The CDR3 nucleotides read TGCGCCAGCAGCTTGCAAGCGGGGGCAGAAGAGACCCAGTACTTC. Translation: CASSLQAGAEETQYF.

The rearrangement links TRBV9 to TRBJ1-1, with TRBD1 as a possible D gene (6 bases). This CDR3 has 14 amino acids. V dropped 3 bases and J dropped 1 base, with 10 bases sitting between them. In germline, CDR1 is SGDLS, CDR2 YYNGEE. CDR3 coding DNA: TGTGCCAGCAGCGCCGGGACACAGAACACTGAAGCTTTCTTT. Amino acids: CASSAGTQNTEAFF.